Following are 17 T cell receptor beta chains from one sample sequenced in a study of siplizumab effects on memory and regulatory T cells. Sequencing used immunoSEQ multiplex PCR; TCRdb keeps in-frame clones, though not all of them. The data show over 85,000 clones, around nine tenths seen once. The sample taken for sequencing was CD4+ T cells sorted from blood. Receptors originate from a human donor in good health.

This CDR3 is CAWRRAGASETQYF. Written as DNA, the CDR3 is TGTGCCTGGCGACGGGCGGGAGCTTCTGAGACCCAGTACTTC. The chain has TRBV30 and TRBJ2-5; TRBD2 aligns across 7 bases. The germline V gene encodes CDR1 GTSNPN and CDR2 SVGIG (reference sequence). The CDR3 loop spans 14 amino acids. J gave up 5 bases and V 5 bases, and 11 bases lay outside the gene matches.

The chain couples TRBV7-3 to TRBJ2-1; D unresolved. CDR1 is SGHTA, CDR2 FQGTGA, per germline. This CDR3 comprises 13 residues. The V and J ends lost 2 bases and 10 bases respectively, with 12 bases between them. In DNA, the CDR3 is TGTGCCAGCAGCTTAGTGACGGACGACGAGCAGTTCTTC. Encoded protein: CASSLVTDDEQFF.

This sequence joins TRBV29-1 and TRBJ2-2; tentatively, D is TRBD2 (5 bases). With 4 bases removed from V and 6 bases from J, the gap between germline ends came to 15 bases. The length of the CDR3 is 14 residues. CDR1 is SQVTM and CDR2 is ANQGSEA in the germline V gene. The CDR3 nucleotides read TGCAGCGTTGGAGCCGTAGCGAGCGCCGGGGAGCTGTTTTTT. Encoded protein: CSVGAVASAGELFF.

The chain joins TRBV19 to TRBJ1-1, with D tentatively TRBD1 (6 bases). CDR1 and CDR2 from the germline V gene are LNHDA and SQIVND (reference sequence). V was cut by 6 bases and J by 6 bases, with 23 bases left in between. CDR3 length: 16 residues. CDR3 bases: TGTGCCAGTAGCCATCTTGTGAGGGGGTCAGCCTCTGAAGCTTTCTTT. Translation: CASSHLVRGSASEAFF.

The genes are TRBV7-2 and TRBJ1-1; 9 bases are a match to TRBD1. The CDR3 has 15 amino acids. The germline V gene encodes CDR1 SGHTA and CDR2 FQGNSA. With 2 bases clipped from V and 5 bases from J, the junction kept 6 bases outside the gene matches. DNA for the CDR3: TGTGCCAGCAGCTTATCGACAGGGGGAGGAACTGAAGCTTTCTTT. It specifies CASSLSTGGGTEAFF.

V gene TRBV2 combines with J gene TRBJ2-5; TRBD1 is a possible D gene (7 bases). CDR1 and CDR2 from the germline V gene are SNHLY and FYNNEI. The CDR3 consists of 14 residues. V lost 3 bases to trimming and J lost 7 bases, with 15 bases between them. CDR3 sequence (DNA): TGTGCCAGCAGTGAGTCCCGACAGGGAGGGACCCAGTACTTC. It encodes CASSESRQGGTQYF.

The chain couples TRBV7-6 to TRBJ2-7; weak D call: TRBD2 (6 bases). Per germline, CDR1 SGHVS and CDR2 FNYEAQ. Trimming left V 5 bases short and J 2 bases short, with 10 bases between. This CDR3 has 13 residues. CDR3 residues: CASSLERAYEQYF. CDR3 nucleotide sequence: TGTGCCAGCAGCCTAGAGCGGGCCTACGAGCAGTACTTC.

The sample holds one count of this clone. The chain employs TRBV6-5 and TRBJ2-1; no clear D. V dropped 2 bases and J dropped 13 bases, with 0 bases sitting between them. The CDR3 spans 8 residues. Germline V gene sequence: CDR1 MNHEY, CDR2 SVGAGI. CDR3 nucleotide sequence: TGTGCCAGCAGTTACCAGTTCTTC. It yields the protein CASSYQFF.

The chain links TRBV2 to TRBJ2-4; D call uncertain. The CDR3 is 17 residues long. The germline V gene encodes CDR1 SNHLY and CDR2 FYNNEI. V gave up 7 bases and J gave up 0 bases, with 19 bases separating them. The CDR3 nucleotides are TGTGCCAGCAATGGGCAGGAAGAACGGCTAGCCAAAAACATTCAGTACTTC. Encoded protein: CASNGQEERLAKNIQYF.

The CDR3 sequence: CASSRSQETQYF. The CDR3, as DNA: TGTGCCAGCAGTCGGTCGCAAGAGACCCAGTACTTC. The chain carries TRBV6-5 and TRBJ2-5; D is unresolved. The CDR3 runs to 12 residues. Trimming stripped 5 bases from V and 2 bases from J, with 6 bases between. CDR1 MNHEY and CDR2 SVGAGI come from the germline V gene.

The rearrangement joins TRBV5-1 to TRBJ1-5; no clear D. V was shortened by 0 bases and J by 3 bases, with 10 bases between the two germline ends. The germline gives CDR1 SGHRS, CDR2 YFSETQ. This CDR3 is built from 15 residues. The CDR3, as DNA: TGCGCCAGCAGCTTGGGAACCGGATACAATCAGCCCCAGCATTTT. The encoded protein is CASSLGTGYNQPQHF.

The chain carries TRBV28 and TRBJ2-7; D is uncertain. V gave up 6 bases and J gave up 3 bases, with 9 bases separating them. The CDR3 spans 12 residues. Germline V gene sequence: CDR1 MDHEN, CDR2 SYDVKM. The CDR3 DNA sequence: TGTGCCAGCAGAAGTAGTATCTACGAGCAGTACTTC. Translation: CASRSSIYEQYF.

The CDR3: CASSLDRAEGDQYF. CDR3 nucleotides: TGTGCCAGCAGCTTGGACAGGGCAGAAGGGGACCAGTACTTC. This chain joins TRBV7-9 and TRBJ2-5; 8 bases match TRBD1. This CDR3 is 14 amino acids long. V gave up 3 bases and J gave up 10 bases; unmatched junction bases: 10. Germline assignment: CDR1 SEHNR and CDR2 FQNEAQ (reference sequence).

The table lists this clone with a count of one. The chain joins TRBV29-1 to TRBJ2-2; no reliable D call. The germline gives CDR1 SQVTM, CDR2 ANQGSEA. The CDR3 is 13 residues long. Trimming shortened V by 7 bases and J by 4 bases, and 13 bases separated the two germline ends. Here the CDR3 DNA reads TGCAGCGCAGCCCCGACTGCCACCGGGGAGCTGTTTTTT. Its translation: CSAAPTATGELFF.

This clone showed up just a few times. The rearrangement joins TRBV7-6 to TRBJ2-5; 9 positions match TRBD1. This CDR3 is 14 amino acids long. Germline V CDR1 and CDR2: SGHVS, FNYEAQ. The junction had 11 bases not matched to a gene; V was cut back by 5 bases and J by 10 bases. Here the CDR3 reads CASSNTGGRRDQYF. In nucleotides, the CDR3 is TGTGCCAGCAGCAATACAGGGGGCAGGAGGGACCAGTACTTC.

The chain has TRBV5-1 and TRBJ1-6; tentative D call: TRBD1 (5 bases). Germline-derived CDR1 and CDR2 are SGHRS and YFSETQ. Trimming left V 3 bases short and J 0 bases short, with 16 bases between. This CDR3 spans 18 amino acids. The CDR3 region has the DNA TGCGCCAGCAGCTCCCTCGGAGGGGCCGGCTCCTATAATTCACCCCTCCACTTT. This encodes CASSSLGGAGSYNSPLHF.

The chain uses TRBV30 and TRBJ2-3; maybe TRBD1 (6 bases). The CDR3 sequence is 15 residues long. Germline V CDR1 and CDR2: GTSNPN, SVGIG (reference sequence). V lost 0 bases and J lost 2, with 12 bases in between. In DNA, the CDR3 is TGTGCCTGGAGTGTACAGGACAGATCCACAGATACGCAGTATTTT. It specifies CAWSVQDRSTDTQYF.